This TCR beta chain is from a study of shared clonotypes between healthy human individuals. Produced via immunoSEQ multiplex PCR; TCRdb's table is partial and in-frame only. The table includes roughly 1.5 million clones, 98% detected once. The clonotype comes from a man between 25 and 39 years old in good health. Sequences were obtained from naive CD4+ T cells sorted from blood. The subset denotes: CD45RA+ positively selected.

The CDR3 sequence: CSVVNPVGGSTDTQYF. As DNA, the CDR3 is TGCAGCGTTGTCAATCCGGTCGGCGGGTCGACAGATACGCAGTATTTT. J is TRBJ2-3 and V is TRBV29-1, with D possibly TRBD2 on 5 matching bases. V was clipped by 4 bases and J by 3 bases, with 20 bases between them. From germline, CDR1 is SQVTM and CDR2 ANQGSEA. This CDR3 has 16 amino acids.